The T cell receptor (beta chain) under discussion was sequenced for a study of shared clonotypes between healthy human individuals. Several immunoSEQ plates received, in even portions, the genomic DNA of each subset. A roughly 200 ng quantity of DNA, tens of thousands of T cell genomes, went into the sorted-subset replicate PCRs. Only in-frame clones appear in the TCRdb table, and some are missing; sequencing was by immunoSEQ multiplex PCR. The repertoire has 2 million to 2.5 million clones, approximately 96% of them found once; the top ten carry roughly 0.13%. Worth noting for this clone: Its antigen is currently unknown.

J was trimmed by 1 base and V by 5 bases; bases with no gene match: 6. The CDR3 spans 16 residues. Germline V gene lookup returns CDR1 SNHLY and CDR2 FYNNEI. Study-level results: Richness estimates generally favored naive over memory subsets. Among several donors, roughly 5% of naive CD4 clonotypes were found in common.

This chain links TRBV2 with TRBJ1-1; 11 bases are shared with TRBD1. The clonotype originates from a man younger than 35 in good health. Sequenced input: naive CD4+ T cells sorted from blood. Regarding subset: CD45RA+ positively selected. CDR3 in DNA: TGTGCCAGCAGTTCGAGGACAGGGGGCTCGAACACTGAAGCTTTCTTT. It specifies CASSSRTGGSNTEAFF.